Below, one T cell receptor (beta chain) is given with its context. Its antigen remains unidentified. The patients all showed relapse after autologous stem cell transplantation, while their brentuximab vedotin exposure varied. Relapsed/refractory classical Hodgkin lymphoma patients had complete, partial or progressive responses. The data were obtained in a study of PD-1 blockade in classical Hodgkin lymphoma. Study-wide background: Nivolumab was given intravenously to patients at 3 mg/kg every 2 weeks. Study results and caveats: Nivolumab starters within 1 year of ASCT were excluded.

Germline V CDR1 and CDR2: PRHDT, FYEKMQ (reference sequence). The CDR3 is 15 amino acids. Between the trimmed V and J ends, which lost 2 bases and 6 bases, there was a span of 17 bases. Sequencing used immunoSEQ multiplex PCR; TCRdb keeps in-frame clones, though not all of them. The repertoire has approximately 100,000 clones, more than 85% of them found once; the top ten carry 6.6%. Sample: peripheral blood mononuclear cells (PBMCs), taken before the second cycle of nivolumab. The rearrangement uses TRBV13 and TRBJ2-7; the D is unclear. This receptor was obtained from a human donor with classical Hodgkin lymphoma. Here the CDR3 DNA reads TGTGCCAGCAGCTTAAGCTTAGAGTTAACGGTCGAGCAGTACTTC. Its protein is CASSLSLELTVEQYF. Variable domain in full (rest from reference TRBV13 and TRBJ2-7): AAGVIQSPRHLIKEKRETATLKCYPIPRHDTVYWYQQGPGQDPQFLISFYEKMQSDKGSIPDRFSAQQFSDYHSELNMSSLELGDSALYFCASSLSLELTVEQYFGPGTRLTVT.